This T cell receptor (beta chain) was sequenced in a study of tumor-infiltrating lymphocytes in primary liver carcinoma. As for this clonotype: The germline gene is not matched at one end of the junction; a read error may be the cause.

From unsorted bulk tissue weighing roughly 17-31 mg, DNA and RNA were co-extracted. This CDR3 spans 16 amino acids. Germline values: CDR1 SGHAT, CDR2 FQNNGV. Total RNA amounting to 450 to 550 ng was the source from which TCR beta cDNA was made with a constant-region primer. Slightly modified ARM-PCR, run as three nested multiplex PCR rounds, produced the TCR beta libraries. Researchers ran the first two PCR rounds for ten to eleven cycles each with TRBV1-TRBV30 forward primers and a C-beta reverse primer. One entry per CDR3 protein results from TCRdb running MiXCR on the multiplex PCR reads. Among fewer than 150,000 distinct CDR3 sequences listed, 50% to 65% were seen once.

The gene calls are TRBV11-2 and TRBJ2-1; TRBD2 agrees at 8 bases. This receptor was taken from a woman in her sixties with primary liver carcinoma and hepatitis B virus infection. The material sequenced was liver tumor tissue from sampling region 1. Noted subset: tumor region T1, superior pole. The CDR3 sequence is CASSLGGGRTGNEQFF. In nucleotides, the CDR3 is TGTGCCAGCAGCTTAGGGGGCGGGAGGACCGGGAATGAACAGTTCTTC.